The clone carrying this T cell receptor beta chain was counted at least ten times. Its cognate antigen is unknown. This entry comes from a study of T cell repertoires in cytomegalovirus infection. Study as a whole: Carrying CMV and the relevant HLA type showed in public TCR beta signatures. Findings of the study overall: The response measured ex vivo was dominated by TCR beta clonotypes (HLA-C-restricted and CMV-specific).

Trimming took off 1 base at V and 11 bases at J, with 15 bases between the two ends. The CDR3 length is 15 residues. One entry per CDR3 protein results from TCRdb running MiXCR on the reads. Among about 530,000 distinct CDR3 sequences listed, around a quarter were seen once. This clonotype originated in a human donor in good health (CMV status not recorded). Some clones in this sample may be carry-over from other donors' samples. The V and J genes are TRBV12-3 or TRBV12-4 and TRBJ1-6; D unclear. The sample was PBMCs. CDR3 DNA: TGTGCCAGCAGTTTAGGGTCGGGGTCCGCCCCACCCCTCCACTTT. It codes for CASSLGSGSAPPLHF.